A single sample is the source of the 5 T cell receptor beta chains below, sequenced in a study of T-cell memory formation after mild COVID-19. TCRdb reprocessed the 5' RACE reads via MiXCR and lists one record per CDR3 protein. The data show approximately 260,000 distinct CDR3 sequences, approximately 18% seen once. Sequenced sample: PBMCs or a T cell subset sorted from them (not recorded which). Receptors originate from a man younger than 30 who had mild COVID-19 (a few samples of this study predate the infection). Cell type and time point are not known.

This clonotype was detected a few times. The J gene is TRBJ2-1, the V gene TRBV6-5, with TRBD1 identical over 11 bases. J gave up 7 bases and V 6 bases, and 5 bases lay outside the gene matches. CDR1 is MNHEY, CDR2 SVGAGI, per germline. CDR3 length equals 14 residues. CDR3 in amino acids: CASRPGQGANEQFF. The CDR3 region has the DNA TGTGCCAGCAGACCCGGACAGGGGGCGAATGAGCAGTTCTTC.

This chain links TRBV7-3 with TRBJ2-1, with 11 bases matching TRBD2. The CDR3 extends over 15 amino acids. Germline V CDR1 and CDR2: SGHTA, FQGTGA. J was trimmed by 9 bases and V by 5 bases; bases with no gene match: 9. CDR3 nucleotide sequence: TGTGCCAGCAGCCCCGGGGTAGCGGGGGGGACTGAGCAGTTCTTC. Its translation: CASSPGVAGGTEQFF.

This clonotype was seen a single time. The genes are TRBV20-1 and TRBJ1-1, with D perhaps matching TRBD1 (5 bases). Germline V gene sequence: CDR1 DFQATT, CDR2 SNEGSKA (reference sequence). CDR3 length: 16 amino acids. The V end lost 1 base, the J end lost 0 bases, and 15 bases lay between the germline ends. Here the CDR3 DNA reads TGCAGTGCTAGAGGGCCTGGGGGAAACATGAACACTGAAGCTTTCTTT. Translation: CSARGPGGNMNTEAFF.

This clonotype was observed a few times. The V gene is TRBV7-9, the J gene TRBJ1-5; D is perhaps TRBD1 (5 bases). V lost 4 bases and J lost 4, with 11 bases in between. The CDR3 length is 14 residues. From germline, CDR1 is SEHNR and CDR2 FQNEAQ (reference sequence). The CDR3 DNA reads TGTGCCAGCAGCTACGGAGGGGTTAATCAGCCCCAGCATTTT. It translates to CASSYGGVNQPQHF. Filled out from reference TRBV7-9 and TRBJ1-5, the complete variable domain reads DTGVSQNPRHKITKRGQNVTFRCDPISEHNRLYWYRQTLGQGPEFLTYFQNEAQLEKSRLLSDRFSAERPKGSFSTLEIQRTEQGDSAMYLCASSYGGVNQPQHFGDGTRLSIL.

J is TRBJ2-5 and V is TRBV12-3 or TRBV12-4; either TRBD1 or TRBD2 may supply D (5 bases each). CDR3 size: 12 residues. V was trimmed by 11 bases and J by 5 bases, leaving 15 bases between them. The chain's CDR3 is CAVDRGTETQYF. The CDR3 nucleotides are TGTGCCGTCGATCGGGGCACGGAGACCCAGTACTTC.